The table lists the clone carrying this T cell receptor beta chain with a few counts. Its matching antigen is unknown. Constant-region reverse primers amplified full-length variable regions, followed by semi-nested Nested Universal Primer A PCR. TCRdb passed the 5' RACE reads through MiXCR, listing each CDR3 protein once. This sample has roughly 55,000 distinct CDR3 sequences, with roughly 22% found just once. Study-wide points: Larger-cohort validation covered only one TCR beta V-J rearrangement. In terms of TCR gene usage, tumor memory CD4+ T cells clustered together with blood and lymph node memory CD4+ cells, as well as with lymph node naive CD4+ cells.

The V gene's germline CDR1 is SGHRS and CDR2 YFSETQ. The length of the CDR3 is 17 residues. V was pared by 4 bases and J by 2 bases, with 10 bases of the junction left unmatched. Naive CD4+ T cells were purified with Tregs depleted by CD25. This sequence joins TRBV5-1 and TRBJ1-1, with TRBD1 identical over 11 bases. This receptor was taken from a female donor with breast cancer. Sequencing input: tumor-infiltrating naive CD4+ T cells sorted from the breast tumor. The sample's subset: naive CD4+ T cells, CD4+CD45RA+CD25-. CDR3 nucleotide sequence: TGCGCCAGCAGCGCCAGGACAGGGGGCCGAGCTAACACTGAAGCTTTCTTT. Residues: CASSARTGGRANTEAFF.